What follows are 29 T cell receptor beta chains derived from one specimen sequenced in a study of cytomegalovirus exposure and HLA in healthy donors. Primers: 60 Vbeta forward and 13 Jbeta reverse. Profiling relied on immunoSEQ multiplex PCR, and the TCRdb table lists in-frame clones only, not all of them. The table has hundreds of thousands of clones, 72% seen once. The sample consisted of PBMCs. Source of these receptors: a female donor in good health and CMV-seronegative.

This clone was counted between two and nine times. The rearrangement links TRBV18 to TRBJ1-1, with D hard to call. The ends were cut back, 3 bases at V and 3 bases at J, with 11 bases in the middle. CDR1 and CDR2 (germline): KGHSH, LQKENI. The CDR3 runs to 14 residues. The CDR3 sequence is CASSPRDGDTEAFF. CDR3 nucleotide sequence: TGTGCCAGCTCACCGCGCGACGGGGACACTGAAGCTTTCTTT.

The genes are TRBV15 and TRBJ1-4; no definite D call. V was pared by 1 base and J by 4 bases, with 10 bases between. CDR1 is LNHNV and CDR2 is YYDKDF in the germline V gene (reference sequence). The CDR3 contains 15 residues. The CDR3 nucleotides read TGTGCCACCAGCAGAGTGGATACAGTTAATGAAAAACTGTTTTTT. It translates to CATSRVDTVNEKLFF. The whole variable domain, remainder taken from reference TRBV15 and TRBJ1-4, is DAMVIQNPRYQVTQFGKPVTLSCSQTLNHNVMYWYQQKSSQAPKLLFHYYDKDFNNEADTPDNFQSRRPNTSFCFLDIRSPGLGDTAMYLCATSRVDTVNEKLFFGSGTQLSVL.

The chain uses TRBV18 and TRBJ1-2, with 7 bases that match TRBD1. Per germline, CDR1 KGHSH and CDR2 LQKENI. The CDR3 is 14 residues long. V was clipped by 2 bases and J by 3 bases; unmatched bases: 3. The CDR3 here is CASSPSQGDYGYTF. CDR3 in DNA: TGTGCCAGCTCACCATCGCAGGGGGACTATGGCTACACCTTC.

The chain carries TRBV11-2 and TRBJ2-1; the D gene is possibly TRBD2 (6 bases). The CDR3 runs to 14 residues. The V end was cut by 3 bases, the J end by 4 bases, with 10 bases between. Germline-derived CDR1 and CDR2 are SGHAT and FQNNGV. Written as DNA, the CDR3 is TGTGCCAGCAGCTTGGCGGGAAGATACAATGAGCAGTTCTTC. It specifies CASSLAGRYNEQFF.

This rearrangement joins TRBV27 to TRBJ1-5; D is perhaps TRBD1 (6 bases). Germline V gives CDR1 MNHEY, CDR2 SMNVEV (reference sequence). This CDR3 has 16 amino acids. V lost 4 bases, J lost 1 base, and 14 bases lay in between. CDR3 bases: TGTGCCAGCAGTTCTTACAGGGTAGGGAGCAATCAGCCCCAGCATTTT. It codes for CASSSYRVGSNQPQHF.

V usage is TRBV10-3 and J usage is TRBJ2-2; possibly TRBD1 for D (5 bases). The CDR3 is 14 amino acids. Germline V gene sequence: CDR1 ENHRY, CDR2 SYGVKD. The ends were cut back, 4 bases at V and 2 bases at J, with 8 bases in the middle. CDR3 sequence: CAISATGNTGELFF. The CDR3, as DNA: TGTGCCATCAGTGCAACAGGTAACACCGGGGAGCTGTTTTTT.

This clone was counted a few times. The CDR3 DNA follows: TGTGCCAGCAGCCCCCAGCCCGGGAGCTCCTACGAGCAGTACTTC. Protein sequence: CASSPQPGSSYEQYF. The chain carries TRBV9 and TRBJ2-7; the D gene is possibly TRBD2 (6 bases). Germline V gives CDR1 SGDLS, CDR2 YYNGEE. Trimming removed 4 bases at V and 0 bases at J, with 14 bases between. The CDR3 has 15 amino acids.

This chain uses TRBV11-2 with TRBJ2-3; D is possibly TRBD1 (5 bases). The V gene's germline CDR1 is SGHAT and CDR2 FQNNGV. The CDR3 runs to 16 residues. V was trimmed by 1 base and J by 1 base, leaving 12 bases between them. The CDR3 protein is CASSLAQAERTDTQYF. The CDR3 DNA follows: TGTGCCAGCAGCTTAGCACAGGCGGAACGCACAGATACGCAGTATTTT. Full variable domain (outside the CDR3, taken from reference TRBV11-2 and TRBJ2-3): EAGVAQSPRYKIIEKRQSVAFWCNPISGHATLYWYQQILGQGPKLLIQFQNNGVVDDSQLPKDRFSAERLKGVDSTLKIQPAKLEDSAVYLCASSLAQAERTDTQYFGPGTRLTVL.

The genes are TRBV5-1 and TRBJ2-5; 8 positions agree with TRBD1. The length of the CDR3 is 16 residues. Germline loops: CDR1 SGHRS, CDR2 YFSETQ. J gave up 5 bases and V 0 bases, and 9 bases lay outside the gene matches. The CDR3 coding sequence is TGCGCCAGCAGCTTGGGGCGACAGGGGATTTCGGAGACCCAGTACTTC. Its translation: CASSLGRQGISETQYF.

V usage is TRBV2 and J usage is TRBJ2-5, with D possibly being TRBD2 (6 bases). The CDR3 is 12 residues long. Per germline, CDR1 SNHLY and CDR2 FYNNEI. Deletions cut 9 bases from V and 3 bases from J, with 11 bases between. CDR3 amino acids: CARGGDKETQYF. The CDR3 nucleotides are TGTGCCAGGGGAGGAGACAAAGAGACCCAGTACTTC.

Turning to this clone: The junction departs from the called germline gene at one end, perhaps through a read error. V and J are TRBV7-9 and TRBJ2-3; TRBD2 might be the D (5 bases). Germline CDR1 SEHNR, CDR2 FQNEAQ (reference sequence). CDR3 size: 16 residues. In nucleotides, the CDR3 is TGTTCCAGCAGCTTAGTTCGGGGTTTAAGGTCAGATACGCAGTATTTT. Its protein is CSSSLVRGLRSDTQYF. The full variable domain, its missing parts supplied by reference TRBV7-9 and TRBJ2-3, is DTGVSQNPRHKITKRGQNVTFRCDPISEHNRLYWYRQTLGQGPEFLTYFQNEAQLEKSRLLSDRFSAERPKGSFSTLEIQRTEQGDSAMYLCSSSLVRGLRSDTQYFGPGTRLTVL.

This rearrangement joins TRBV28 to TRBJ2-4; D may be TRBD1 (5 bases). V lost 6 bases to trimming and J lost 0 bases, with 12 bases between them. CDR1 is MDHEN and CDR2 is SYDVKM in the germline V gene. This CDR3 comprises 15 residues. CDR3: CASRTAILAKNIQYF. The CDR3 coding sequence is TGTGCCAGCAGGACAGCAATCCTAGCCAAAAACATTCAGTACTTC.

The chain couples TRBV6-1 to TRBJ2-5; TRBD1 is a possible D gene (6 bases). This CDR3 comprises 14 residues. The germline V and J ends were trimmed by 5 bases and 5 bases, with 15 bases remaining between them. The V gene's germline CDR1 is MNHNS and CDR2 SASEGT. CDR3 in amino acids: CASSRQERGETQYF. DNA of the CDR3: TGTGCCAGCAGTAGACAGGAGAGGGGGGAGACCCAGTACTTC.

In this sample, this clone turned up a few times. The CDR3 sequence: CASSLGLAGLYNEQFF. The CDR3 DNA follows: TGTGCCAGCAGCCTGGGACTAGCGGGACTCTACAATGAGCAGTTCTTC. The chain uses TRBV5-8 and TRBJ2-1, with 13 bases aligning to TRBD2. The CDR3 has 16 residues. V lost 4 bases and J lost 3; bases outside the gene matches: 4. The germline gives CDR1 SGHTS, CDR2 YDEGEE.

The rearrangement uses TRBV28 and TRBJ2-7; TRBD1 matches at 7 bases. The CDR3 contains 11 residues. Per germline, CDR1 MDHEN and CDR2 SYDVKM. The V gene end was trimmed by 7 bases and the J gene end by 10 bases; junction bases not matched to a gene: 7. CDR3 protein: CASNSGDRQYF. The CDR3 region has the DNA TGTGCCAGCAATTCTGGGGACAGACAGTACTTC.

This rearrangement joins TRBV11-3 to TRBJ2-7; no clear D gene. V was pared by 7 bases and J by 0 bases, with 10 bases between. Looked up from germline, CDR1 is SGHNT and CDR2 is YENEEA. The CDR3 covers 13 residues. CDR3 sequence reads: CASTGASSYEQYF. The DNA of the CDR3 is TGTGCCAGCACAGGTGCGAGCTCCTACGAGCAGTACTTC.

This rearrangement joins TRBV10-1 to TRBJ2-5, with TRBD2 matching over 9 bases. The CDR3 is 15 residues long. J gave up 5 bases and V 2 bases, and 6 bases lay outside the gene matches. Germline CDR1 WNHNN, CDR2 SYGVQD (reference sequence). The CDR3 nucleotides read TGCGCCAGCAGTGAGCACTCTAGCGGGATTGAGACCCAGTACTTC. Its translation: CASSEHSSGIETQYF.

The chain has TRBV2 and TRBJ2-5; D gene unclear. The CDR3 has 12 residues. Germline V gene lookup returns CDR1 SNHLY and CDR2 FYNNEI. Between the trimmed V and J ends, which lost 7 bases and 0 bases, there was a span of 6 bases. The CDR3 DNA follows: TGTGCCAGCACCGCGTACCAAGAGACCCAGTACTTC. Its protein is CASTAYQETQYF.

The chain carries TRBV9 and TRBJ2-5, with 8 bases matching TRBD2. Germline loops: CDR1 SGDLS, CDR2 YYNGEE. The V and J ends lost 2 bases and 4 bases, in that order; junction bases with no gene match: 7. There are 15 residues in the CDR3. The CDR3 DNA follows: TGTGCCAGCAGCGTTGCAGCGGGAGATGGAGAGACCCAGTACTTC. Residues: CASSVAAGDGETQYF.

The chain joins TRBV11-1 to TRBJ1-2; 9 bases align to TRBD1. The CDR3 is 16 residues long. The germline V gene encodes CDR1 SGHAT and CDR2 FQDESV (reference sequence). The junction had 9 bases not matched to a gene; V was cut back by 4 bases and J by 3 bases. CDR3 region: CASSSGQGKVDYGYTF. In DNA, the CDR3 is TGTGCCAGCAGCTCCGGACAGGGGAAAGTAGACTATGGCTACACCTTC.

This chain links TRBV2 with TRBJ1-4; D not certain. CDR3 length: 11 residues. The germline V gene has CDR1 SNHLY and CDR2 FYNNEI. V shed 4 bases and J shed 7 bases, with 4 bases lying between them. CDR3 in amino acids: CASSVGEKLFF. CDR3 DNA sequence: TGTGCCAGCAGTGTCGGTGAAAAACTGTTTTTT.

This clone was picked up one time. This chain connects TRBV28 to TRBJ1-2; D ambiguous. This CDR3 spans 14 amino acids. Germline assignment: CDR1 MDHEN and CDR2 SYDVKM. The ends were cut back, 4 bases at V and 4 bases at J, with 13 bases in the middle. CDR3 nucleotide sequence: TGTGCCAGCAGTTCACCCGGGGTTGGCTATGGCTACACCTTC. The encoded protein is CASSSPGVGYGYTF.

V and J are TRBV5-1 and TRBJ2-6; no firm D call. This CDR3 spans 15 amino acids. The V end lost 2 bases, the J end lost 1 base, and 7 bases lay between the germline ends. CDR1 and CDR2 (germline): SGHRS, YFSETQ. CDR3 in amino acids: CASSLTVSGANVLTF. The DNA of the CDR3 is TGCGCCAGCAGCTTAACGGTGTCTGGGGCCAACGTCCTGACTTTC.

This clone was seen a handful of times. This rearrangement joins TRBV11-3 to TRBJ2-1; perhaps TRBD2 as D (5 bases). Trimming cost V 0 bases and J 4 bases, with 7 bases left between them. Germline V lookup: CDR1 SGHNT, CDR2 YENEEA. The CDR3 loop spans 14 amino acids. CDR3 nucleotide sequence: TGTGCCAGCAGCTTAGAATGGACTTACAATGAGCAGTTCTTC. This gives the protein CASSLEWTYNEQFF.

This chain connects TRBV5-1 to TRBJ1-4; D is perhaps TRBD1 (5 bases). CDR1 SGHRS and CDR2 YFSETQ come from the germline V gene. The CDR3 consists of 15 residues. The V gene lost 4 bases and the J gene lost 0 bases, with 10 bases spanning the gap. DNA for the CDR3: TGCGCCAGCAGCACGGGGGTAGCAACTAATGAAAAACTGTTTTTT. This codes for CASSTGVATNEKLFF.

This clone was counted a few times. In DNA form, the CDR3 reads TGTGCCAGCAGCCTCCCTGGGGAGAGCTCCTACGAGCAGTACTTC. Its protein is CASSLPGESSYEQYF. The chain links TRBV28 to TRBJ2-7, with D perhaps TRBD2 (5 bases). The ends were cut back, 6 bases at V and 0 bases at J, with 15 bases in the middle. Looked up from germline, CDR1 is MDHEN and CDR2 is SYDVKM. The CDR3 covers 15 residues.

The rearrangement links TRBV7-2 to TRBJ1-2; D is unclear. The germline CDR1 and CDR2 sequences are SGHTA and FQGNSA. V lost 5 bases and J lost 4, with 8 bases in between. The CDR3 totals 12 residues. The CDR3 nucleotides are TGTGCCAGCAGCCGAGAGGGCTATGGCTACACCTTC. This codes for CASSREGYGYTF. The full variable domain, completed using reference TRBV7-2 and TRBJ1-2, is GAGVSQSPSNKVTEKGKDVELRCDPISGHTALYWYRQSLGQGLEFLIYFQGNSAPDKSGLPSDRFSAERTGGSVSTLTIQRTQQEDSAVYLCASSREGYGYTFGSGTRLTVV.

The chain links TRBV2 to TRBJ1-4, with a possible D match to TRBD1 (5 bases). The V gene's germline CDR1 is SNHLY and CDR2 FYNNEI. CDR3 length: 14 residues. Trimming took 5 bases from V and 8 from J, leaving 15 bases between them. The CDR3 reads CASSRRVGLEKLFF. For the CDR3, the DNA is TGTGCCAGCAGTCGCCGGGTGGGGCTGGAAAAACTGTTTTTT.

This clone has a handful of counts. The chain joins TRBV5-1 to TRBJ2-2, with TRBD2 matching over 8 bases. This CDR3 comprises 16 residues. Trimming at V came to 0 bases and at J to 6 bases, leaving 7 bases not matched to a gene. Germline lookup yields CDR1 SGHRS and CDR2 YFSETQ. The CDR3 sequence is CASSLGRSGSAGELFF. The CDR3 DNA reads TGCGCCAGCAGCTTGGGTAGGAGCGGGAGCGCCGGGGAGCTGTTTTTT.